This T cell receptor (beta chain) comes out of a study of human T cells and chemical hapten exposure. Concerning this clonotype: The antigen remains undetermined.

This CDR3 is 16 amino acids long. Germline-derived CDR1 and CDR2 are GTSNPN and SVGIG (reference sequence). V dropped 2 bases and J dropped 4 bases, with 20 bases sitting between them. TCRdb called the RACE reads again in MiXCR, with one record for every CDR3 protein. This sample has 80,000 to 95,000 distinct CDR3 sequences, with 8% to 13% found just once. Study-level findings and limits: Patch test scores rose with PT1 expanded TCR counts, a positive correlation.

Regarding time point: patch test 2, 6 weeks after DPC sensitization. Treatment of the sample: therapeutic diphenylcyclopropenone sensitization with weekly scalp DPC. Sequencing used whole blood, obtained in connection with sensitization to the hapten diphenylcyclopropenone (DPC). The V call is TRBV30, the J call TRBJ2-5; D is undetermined. The sequence was collected from a middle-aged man with alopecia areata. Some clones in this sample may be carry-over from other donors' samples. The chain's CDR3 is CAWSHYPSGPPETQYF. The DNA for the CDR3 is TGTGCCTGGAGTCACTACCCTTCCGGGCCCCCAGAGACCCAGTACTTC.